Listed below are T cell receptor beta chains from one sample, sequenced in a study of T-cell memory formation after mild COVID-19. MiXCR, run by TCRdb on the 5' RACE reads, gives a single entry per CDR3 protein. The profile shows 450,000 to 700,000 distinct CDR3 sequences, over 15% of them singletons. The sample taken for sequencing was PBMCs or a T cell subset sorted from them (not recorded which). Receptor source: an adult woman who had mild COVID-19 (a few samples of this study predate the infection). Cell type and time point are not known. Each CDR3 is given with its conserved first and last residue. The order of the fields is D gene, V gene, clone size, J gene, CDR3 DNA, CDR3 protein. A D gene is named only where the DNA matches it firmly. Clone size is not always given. Where it is, it says once, few, many or a class for expanded clones.

>TRBD2|TRBV11-2|-|TRBJ2-1
TGTGCCAGCACCTCCGGGACTACGGGAGTACAGTTCTTC
CASTSGTTGVQFF
>TRBD1|TRBV12-3/TRBV12-4|-|TRBJ2-7
TGTGCCAGCAGTGCCCGTACAGGGGGCCACGAGCAGTACTTC
CASSARTGGHEQYF
>-|TRBV6-5|few|TRBJ2-7
TGTGCCAGCAGTTACTCGAGAGGGAGCGCCTACGAGCAGTACTTC
CASSYSRGSAYEQYF
>TRBD1|TRBV4-1|few|TRBJ1-5
TGCGCCAGCAGACTACAGGGGGCAGGGCAGCCCCAGCATTTT
CASRLQGAGQPQHF
>-|TRBV5-1|-|TRBJ2-1
TGCGCCAGCAGCTCAGGTGTACTCTCCTACAATGAGCAGTTCTTC
CASSSGVLSYNEQFF
>-|TRBV25-1|few|TRBJ2-6
TGTGCCAGCAGTGAAATTGGCTCTGGGGCCAACGTCCTGACTTTC
CASSEIGSGANVLTF
>-|TRBV20-1|-|TRBJ2-7
TGCAGTGCTAGTTCGGCCAGGGGTATTTACGAGCAGTACTTC
CSASSARGIYEQYF
>TRBD1|TRBV9|few|TRBJ1-1
TGTGCCAGCAGCGTAACCGGGACAGACACTGAAGCTTTCTTT
CASSVTGTDTEAFF
>-|TRBV5-5|-|TRBJ1-5
TGTGCCAGCAGGCCAGGACAGAACGCTCAGCCCCAGCATTTT
CASRPGQNAQPQHF
>TRBD2|TRBV9|few|TRBJ2-7
TGTGCCAGCAGCGGGACCCCAGGACTAGCGTTCCACGAGCAGTACTTC
CASSGTPGLAFHEQYF
>TRBD1|TRBV7-9|few|TRBJ1-4
TGTGCCAGCAGCTCGAAGACAGGGATAGGCGAAAAACTGTTTTTT
CASSSKTGIGEKLFF
>TRBD1|TRBV10-3|-|TRBJ2-1
TGTGCCATCAGGGGGGACAGGGGGCGAGGTGAGCAGTTCTTC
CAIRGDRGRGEQFF
>TRBD2|TRBV7-3|-|TRBJ2-1
TGTGCCAGCAGCCCAAGCGGGGCCGACAATGAGCAGTTCTTC
CASSPSGADNEQFF
>-|TRBV14|few|TRBJ2-2
TGTGCCAGCAGCCTTAGCAGGAGGAGCACCGGGGAGCTGTTTTTT
CASSLSRRSTGELFF
>-|TRBV6-6|few|TRBJ2-7
TGTGCCAGCAGTTACTCTTTAGGGCCCCCCGGGTGGGGCGAGCAGTACTTC
CASSYSLGPPGWGEQYF
>-|TRBV20-1|-|TRBJ1-5
TGCAGTGCTCCTGGGGGGAGTCCCTATAGCAATCAGCCCCAGCATTTT
CSAPGGSPYSNQPQHF
>-|TRBV12-3/TRBV12-4|few|TRBJ2-2
TGTGCCAGCCGAGGGGCAGGGGAGACCGGGGAGCTGTTTTTT
CASRGAGETGELFF
>TRBD1|TRBV15|-|TRBJ1-4
TGTGCCACCAGCAGAGATTTTTACGGGACAGGGGGCCCTAATGAAAAACTGTTTTTT
CATSRDFYGTGGPNEKLFF
>TRBD2|TRBV20-1|few|TRBJ2-3
TGCAGTGCCAGCCGGGGGGGCGACACAGATACGCAGTATTTT
CSASRGGDTDTQYF
>-|TRBV30|-|TRBJ1-1
TGTGCCTGGAGTTCACAACGAGGGGGGGACACTGAAGCTTTCTTT
CAWSSQRGGDTEAFF
>TRBD1|TRBV4-1|few|TRBJ2-2
TGCGCCAGCAGCCTTCTAATCTCTATGGACAGGGGGCCGTGGGGCACCGGGGAGCTGTTTTTT
CASSLLISMDRGPWGTGELFF
>TRBD2|TRBV5-6|-|TRBJ2-2
TGTGCCAGCAGCTGGAGACTAGCGGGAGCGGTCGGGGAGCTGTTTTTT
CASSWRLAGAVGELFF
>-|TRBV7-8|-|TRBJ1-1
TGTGCCAGCAGCTTAGCGCTGGGGATGAACACTGAAGCTTTCTTT
CASSLALGMNTEAFF
>-|TRBV20-1|many|TRBJ2-5
TGCAGTGCCCCGACGTGGGAGACCCAGTACTTC
CSAPTWETQYF
>-|TRBV7-6|-|TRBJ2-5
TGTGCCAGCAGCTTATTCCCTCGCCCAGAGACCCAGTACTTC
CASSLFPRPETQYF
>-|TRBV19|-|TRBJ2-6
TGTGCCAGTAGTGAATATTGGGGCCTGGGTGATGTCCTGACTTTC
CASSEYWGLGDVLTF
>-|TRBV14|few|TRBJ1-3
TGTGCCAGCAGCCAAGGAGGACAGTTCTCTGGAAACACCATATATTTT
CASSQGGQFSGNTIYF
>-|TRBV27|once|TRBJ1-1
TGTGCCAGCAGTTTCCTCCTTGGCACTGAAGCTTTCTTT
CASSFLLGTEAFF
>TRBD2|TRBV4-3|-|TRBJ2-3
TGCGCCAGCAGCCGAAACCTAGCGGGAGATACGCAGTATTTT
CASSRNLAGDTQYF
>-|TRBV9|-|TRBJ2-7
TGTGCCAGCAGCGTAGAGGGGAGTGGAACCTCCTACGAGCAGTACTTC
CASSVEGSGTSYEQYF
>-|TRBV4-1|-|TRBJ2-7
TGCGCCAGCAGCCAAGATCCGACAGCCTACGAGCAGTACTTC
CASSQDPTAYEQYF
>TRBD1|TRBV6-1|-|TRBJ1-2
TGTGCCAGCAGTCGGGACAGGGGCTCCCTTGGCTATGGCTACACCTTC
CASSRDRGSLGYGYTF
>-|TRBV27|-|TRBJ1-6
TGTGCCAGCAGCCCCGACAGAGCACCCCCTAATTCACCCCTCCACTTT
CASSPDRAPPNSPLHF
>TRBD1|TRBV7-9|-|TRBJ2-7
TGTGCCAGCAGCTCCCCCGACAGGGACTCCTACGAGCAGTACTTC
CASSSPDRDSYEQYF
>-|TRBV6-2/TRBV6-3|few|TRBJ2-1
TGTGCCAGCAGTTACAACCCGTCTAGCACCTACAATGAGCAGTTCTTC
CASSYNPSSTYNEQFF
>-|TRBV27|few|TRBJ2-4
TGTGCCAGCAGTTTAGAAGTGGGTTCCATTCAGTACTTC
CASSLEVGSIQYF
>TRBD2|TRBV11-2|few|TRBJ2-1
TGTGCCAGCAGCAAACTAGCGGGGGGGCAGAATGAGCAGTTCTTC
CASSKLAGGQNEQFF
>TRBD2|TRBV7-9|once|TRBJ2-5
TGTGCCAGCAGCTTATTTAGCGGGCGAATCCAAGAGACCCAGTACTTC
CASSLFSGRIQETQYF
>-|TRBV5-6|-|TRBJ2-5
TGTGCCAGCAGCTTAAGGGGGTGGGAGACCCAGTACTTC
CASSLRGWETQYF
>TRBD2|TRBV12-3/TRBV12-4|few|TRBJ2-5
TGTGCCAGCAGTCATAGCGGGAGTGGGGAGACCCAGTACTTC
CASSHSGSGETQYF
>-|TRBV25-1|-|TRBJ1-6
TGTGCCAGTTCTTTGGGCGGACCCCTCCACTTT
CASSLGGPLHF
>TRBD2|TRBV7-9|few|TRBJ2-1
TGTGCCAGCAGCCCAATCAATGCGGGAGGGTCCTCCAATGAGCAGTTCTTC
CASSPINAGGSSNEQFF
>-|TRBV4-3|-|TRBJ1-5
TGCGCCAGCAGCCAAGATAGAGGGTTTCAGCCCCAGCATTTT
CASSQDRGFQPQHF
>-|TRBV7-9|-|TRBJ2-6
TGTGCCACCCGCTCAGGGGGGTACTCTGGGGCCAACGTCCTGACTTTC
CATRSGGYSGANVLTF
>-|TRBV5-6|-|TRBJ1-4
TGTGCCAGCAGCTTCCGCGCGGGGAATGAAAAACTGTTTTTT
CASSFRAGNEKLFF
>-|TRBV29-1|few|TRBJ2-2
TGCAGCGTTGTAATGCGGGGCAACACCGGGGAGCTGTTTTTT
CSVVMRGNTGELFF
>-|TRBV9|few|TRBJ1-5
TGTGCCAGCAGCGTAGGCGATCAGCCCCAGCATTTT
CASSVGDQPQHF
>-|TRBV7-2|-|TRBJ2-6
TGTGCCAGCAGCTTATCCTTTACGGGGTCTGGGGCCAACGTCCTGACTTTC
CASSLSFTGSGANVLTF
>TRBD1|TRBV12-3/TRBV12-4|-|TRBJ1-4
TGTGCCAGCAGTCGGGACAGCCCGGAAAAACTGTTTTTT
CASSRDSPEKLFF
>-|TRBV4-1|-|TRBJ2-7
TGCGCCAGCAGCCAAGGACCCCAGGGGTCTGACGAGCAGTACTTC
CASSQGPQGSDEQYF
>-|TRBV30|-|TRBJ1-5
TGTGCCTGGAGTGTACAGGGAGGGTCGGGGCAGCCCCAGCATTTT
CAWSVQGGSGQPQHF
>-|TRBV12-3/TRBV12-4|few|TRBJ2-3
TGTGCCAGCAGTTTAGACGGGGCGAGCACAGATACGCAGTATTTT
CASSLDGASTDTQYF